Listed below are T cell receptor beta chains from one sample, sequenced in a study of blood T cells in healthy people across ages. TCRdb reprocessed the 5' RACE reads with MiXCR, giving one entry per CDR3 protein. The sample records 1.5 million to 2 million distinct CDR3 sequences, around half being singletons. The material sequenced was blood. The receptors were gathered from a woman aged 40-49 years in good health. The CDR3 runs from the conserved cysteine through the conserved F or W. The D gene is left open where the match is weak. A row's size may be missing; if present it is once, few, many or a size class.

D | J | V | size | CDR3 | DNA
TRBD2 | TRBJ2-7 | TRBV4-1 | - | CASSQEGGTVSYEQYF | TGCGCCAGCAGCCAAGAGGGGGGGACCGTCTCCTACGAGCAGTACTTC
TRBD1 | TRBJ1-4 | TRBV6-6 | - | CASSTSPRPGQYEKLFF | TGTGCCAGCAGTACGTCACCAAGACCGGGACAGTATGAAAAACTGTTTTTT
- | TRBJ2-3 | TRBV6-2/TRBV6-3 | few | CASSYSLSRSDTDTQYF | TGTGCCAGCAGTTACTCCCTTTCAAGATCGGACACAGATACGCAGTATTTT
TRBD1 | TRBJ1-2 | TRBV28 | - | CAIRAVGQPHQGYGYTF | TGTGCCATCAGAGCCGTGGGACAGCCCCATCAAGGATATGGCTACACCTTC
- | TRBJ2-7 | TRBV6-6 | few | CASSYSARGYEQYF | TGTGCCAGCAGTTACTCGGCCAGGGGCTACGAGCAGTACTTC
TRBD2 | TRBJ2-3 | TRBV27 | - | CASKWGLAGSTDTQYF | TGTGCCAGCAAGTGGGGATTAGCGGGGTCCACAGATACGCAGTATTTT
TRBD2 | TRBJ2-7 | TRBV28 | - | CASGVAGTYEQYF | TGTGCGAGCGGGGTAGCGGGGACCTACGAGCAGTACTTC
TRBD1 | TRBJ2-7 | TRBV6-2/TRBV6-3 | - | CASRPFPGTGSYEQYF | TGTGCCAGCAGACCCTTTCCCGGGACAGGATCCTACGAGCAGTACTTC
- | TRBJ1-2 | TRBV20-1 | - | CSASREGDFDGYTF | TGCAGTGCTTCCAGGGAGGGAGACTTTGATGGCTACACCTTC
- | TRBJ1-6 | TRBV20-1 | - | CGITTQQADNSPLHF | TGCGGCATTACGACTCAGCAGGCCGATAATTCACCCCTCCACTTT
- | TRBJ2-1 | TRBV13 | - | CASSQGFGSTHEQFF | TGTGCCAGCAGCCAAGGGTTTGGCAGTACCCATGAGCAGTTCTTC
- | TRBJ2-5 | TRBV9 | - | CASSVRPAGFGTQYF | TGTGCCAGCAGCGTCCGACCAGCAGGATTTGGGACCCAGTACTTC
- | TRBJ1-4 | TRBV2 | - | CASSEATVSHEKLFF | TGTGCCAGCAGTGAAGCAACAGTATCCCATGAAAAACTGTTTTTT
- | TRBJ2-7 | TRBV4-3 | few | CASSQETRGEYEQYF | TGCGCCAGCAGCCAAGAGACGAGGGGCGAGTACGAGCAGTACTTC
- | TRBJ1-2 | TRBV2 | once | CATRDGIDGYTF | TGTGCCACCCGGGACGGCATCGATGGCTACACCTTC
TRBD2 | TRBJ2-1 | TRBV15 | few | CAASRGTSGMWHEQFF | TGTGCCGCCAGCAGAGGAACCAGCGGGATGTGGCATGAGCAGTTCTTC
TRBD2 | TRBJ2-1 | TRBV5-1 | - | CASSRPGTRVLNEQFF | TGCGCCAGCAGCCGCCCCGGGACTAGGGTACTTAATGAGCAGTTCTTC
- | TRBJ2-3 | TRBV5-1 | - | CASSINRDTDTQYF | TGCGCCAGCAGCATTAACAGGGATACAGATACGCAGTATTTT
- | TRBJ2-3 | TRBV28 | few | CASSFGGTSQYF | TGTGCCAGCAGTTTCGGCGGGACTTCGCAGTATTTT
- | TRBJ1-2 | TRBV12-3/TRBV12-4 | - | CASRRGVDNYGYTF | TGTGCCAGCAGAAGGGGGGTGGACAACTATGGCTACACCTTC
TRBD2 | TRBJ2-5 | TRBV6-4 | once | CASSERHSGYNEQYF | TGTGCCAGCAGTGAAAGACATAGCGGGTACAATGAGCAGTACTTC
- | TRBJ2-5 | TRBV28 | - | CASTEPDSINEQYF | TGTGCCAGCACCGAACCGGACAGCATCAATGAGCAGTACTTC
- | TRBJ2-3 | TRBV20-1 | - | CSASLGATQYF | TGCAGTGCTAGCCTCGGAGCTACGCAGTATTTT
- | TRBJ2-7 | TRBV13 | - | CASSLGLPGGYEQYF | TGTGCCAGCAGCTTAGGACTCCCCGGGGGTTACGAGCAGTACTTC
- | TRBJ2-1 | TRBV25-1 | - | CASSEEGQRYNEQFF | TGTGCCAGCAGTGAAGAAGGACAGAGGTACAATGAGCAGTTCTTC
- | TRBJ2-5 | TRBV6-5 | - | CAISYLETQYF | TGTGCCATCAGTTACCTGGAGACCCAGTACTTC
TRBD1 | TRBJ2-1 | TRBV7-2 | - | CASSSLPDRGSYNEQFF | TGTGCCAGCAGCTCACTCCCGGACAGGGGTTCCTACAATGAGCAGTTCTTC
- | TRBJ2-1 | TRBV12-3/TRBV12-4 | few | CASSFGQFYNEQFF | TGTGCCAGCAGTTTCGGGCAGTTCTACAATGAGCAGTTCTTC
TRBD2 | TRBJ2-3 | TRBV20-1 | - | CSARRTSGGGDTQYF | TGCAGTGCTCGTCGGACTAGCGGGGGAGGCGATACGCAGTATTTT
- | TRBJ1-2 | TRBV29-1 | many | CSVDRGFSYTF | TGCAGCGTTGACAGGGGCTTTAGCTACACCTTC
- | TRBJ2-3 | TRBV2 | few | CASPTLAADTQYF | TGTGCCAGTCCGACCTTGGCCGCAGATACGCAGTATTTT
- | TRBJ1-5 | TRBV12-3/TRBV12-4 | - | CASSPRGARQPQHF | TGTGCCAGCAGCCCCAGGGGAGCGCGTCAGCCCCAGCATTTT
- | TRBJ2-4 | TRBV12-3/TRBV12-4 | - | CASSFAAILAKNIQYF | TGTGCCAGCAGTTTTGCGGCGATACTAGCCAAAAACATTCAGTACTTC
- | TRBJ2-1 | TRBV6-6 | - | CAAEGSTYNEQFF | TGTGCCGCAGAGGGATCGACCTACAATGAGCAGTTCTTC
TRBD1 | TRBJ1-2 | TRBV3-1 | - | CASSQGQGPTHTF | TGTGCCAGCAGCCAAGGACAGGGGCCAACCCACACCTTC
- | TRBJ2-1 | TRBV7-2 | - | CASSPLGSLSYNEQFF | TGTGCCAGCAGCCCCCTGGGCAGCCTATCCTACAATGAGCAGTTCTTC
TRBD1 | TRBJ1-6 | TRBV28 | - | CASTGPYRTGVNSPLHF | TGTGCCAGCACGGGCCCGTATCGGACAGGGGTGAATTCACCCCTCCACTTT
- | TRBJ1-2 | TRBV5-1 | - | CASGNPGDPYGYTF | TGCGCCAGCGGCAACCCAGGGGACCCCTATGGCTACACCTTC
TRBD1 | TRBJ2-3 | TRBV5-1 | - | CASSLGTGVPDTQYF | TGCGCCAGCAGCTTAGGGACAGGGGTACCAGATACGCAGTATTTT
TRBD2 | TRBJ2-3 | TRBV29-1 | few | CSVVLPGGDTQYF | TGCAGCGTTGTACTTCCCGGGGGGGATACGCAGTATTTT
TRBD2 | TRBJ2-3 | TRBV4-2 | - | CASSQVWRGGATTDTQYF | TGTGCCAGCAGCCAAGTGTGGCGGGGGGGCGCGACCACAGATACGCAGTATTTT
- | TRBJ1-1 | TRBV27 | - | CASRFGGQAFF | TGTGCCAGCAGGTTCGGGGGGCAAGCTTTCTTT
- | TRBJ2-5 | TRBV28 | - | CASSLLETTQYF | TGTGCCAGCAGTTTACTAGAGACGACCCAGTACTTC
- | TRBJ2-7 | TRBV6-1 | - | CASSEGIGVRRPYF | TGTGCCAGCAGTGAAGGGATTGGGGTCAGGCGGCCGTACTTC
- | TRBJ1-5 | TRBV12-3/TRBV12-4 | - | CASSPRGDKSQPQHF | TGTGCCAGCAGCCCCCGGGGCGACAAATCCCAGCCCCAGCATTTT
- | TRBJ2-7 | TRBV10-3 | - | CAISDPGHKSSYEQYF | TGTGCCATCAGTGATCCGGGACACAAGAGCTCCTACGAGCAGTACTTC
- | TRBJ2-5 | TRBV28 | few | CASNPLAAGDQETQYF | TGTGCCAGCAACCCATTAGCGGCAGGGGACCAAGAGACCCAGTACTTC
- | TRBJ2-3 | TRBV3-1 | - | CASSQEIPRDTQYF | TGTGCCAGCAGCCAAGAGATCCCCCGAGATACGCAGTATTTT
- | TRBJ1-2 | TRBV6-2/TRBV6-3 | - | CASRKASYGYTF | TGTGCCAGCAGGAAGGCTTCCTATGGCTACACCTTC
- | TRBJ2-1 | TRBV5-1 | - | CASGGALYNEQFF | TGCGCCAGCGGGGGGGCTCTCTACAATGAGCAGTTCTTC
- | TRBJ2-5 | TRBV6-2/TRBV6-3 | few | CASRGTPGRETQYF | TGTGCCAGCAGGGGGACCCCTGGTCGGGAGACCCAGTACTTC
TRBD1 | TRBJ1-2 | TRBV20-1 | - | CSARDFTGTGDNYGYTF | TGCAGTGCTAGAGATTTTACGGGGACAGGAGATAACTATGGCTACACCTTC
TRBD1 | TRBJ2-7 | TRBV6-2/TRBV6-3 | few | CASSPRTGTIYEQYF | TGTGCCAGCAGCCCCCGGACAGGGACCATCTACGAGCAGTACTTC
- | TRBJ2-1 | TRBV2 | - | CASRADTSSYNEQFF | TGTGCCAGCAGGGCCGACACTAGCTCCTACAATGAGCAGTTCTTC
- | TRBJ1-6 | TRBV27 | - | CASSFVGAHNSPLHF | TGTGCCAGCAGTTTTGTAGGGGCCCATAATTCACCCCTCCACTTT
- | TRBJ1-4 | TRBV20-1 | - | CSARWASNEKLFF | TGCAGTGCTAGATGGGCCTCTAATGAAAAACTGTTTTTT
- | TRBJ2-6 | TRBV20-1 | few | CSARDRRSSSGANVLTF | TGCAGTGCTAGGGACAGAAGGTCGAGCTCTGGGGCCAACGTCCTGACTTTC
- | TRBJ2-1 | TRBV7-2 | few | CASSLEMGNEQFF | TGTGCCAGCAGCTTAGAGATGGGAAATGAGCAGTTCTTC
- | TRBJ2-3 | TRBV7-2 | - | CASSPFAGGTDTQYF | TGTGCCAGCAGCCCCTTCGCAGGGGGCACAGATACGCAGTATTTT
TRBD1 | TRBJ2-6 | TRBV25-1 | few | CASSPQGARSGANVLTF | TGTGCCAGCAGTCCACAGGGGGCGCGTTCTGGGGCCAACGTCCTGACTTTC